This T cell receptor (beta chain) was observed in a study of cytomegalovirus exposure and HLA in healthy donors. Study-level findings and limits: CMV antigen specificity was confirmed in vitro for a few CMV-associated chains. Reports indicate that TCR beta sequences accurately predicted the HLA-A and HLA-B alleles of most subjects. When analyzed later, the rates of TCR association showed variation by HLA locus, with DRB1 the most and HLA-C the fewest.

About this clone: Its antigen is still unknown.

Primers: 60 Vbeta forward and 13 Jbeta reverse. Produced via immunoSEQ multiplex PCR; TCRdb's table is partial and in-frame only. The table lists around 54,000 clones, approximately 82% of them singletons. V was clipped by 11 bases and J by 4 bases, with 11 bases between them. This CDR3 comprises 11 residues. Per the germline V gene, CDR1 is LNHDA and CDR2 is SQIVND (reference sequence). The gene calls are TRBV19 and TRBJ1-2, with D possibly matching TRBD1 (5 bases). Material: PBMCs. The sequence was obtained from a woman in her late teens or twenties in good health and CMV-seronegative. The CDR3 region has the DNA TGTGCCGGCCGGGGGGTCTATGGCTACACCTTC. Translation gives CAGRGVYGYTF.